This TCR beta chain was profiled in a study of blood T cell repertoires in COVID-19. Study summary: Sample material is recorded as cDNA or gDNA derived from T cells, B-cell-depleted T cells, or PBMCs.

Original handling: Amplification with reference gene primers provided the estimates of nucleated cell counts. Libraries were prepared by immunoSEQ multiplex PCR; TCRdb keeps only in-frame clonotypes and omits some of them. V and J calls and clone size are copied from that table; D and trimming were computed from the DNA. Of some 20,000 clones in the sample, about nine tenths were seen once. This CDR3 region has 14 residues. Germline CDR1 is SGHRS and CDR2 is YFSETQ. V lost 2 bases to trimming and J lost 4 bases; unmatched junction nucleotides: 4. Sequencing was carried out using peripheral blood. The clonotype originates from a man aged 45-65 years with active COVID-19. This chain joins TRBV5-1 and TRBJ2-3, with 7 bases that match TRBD1. CDR3 loop: CASSFDRAADTQYF. The CDR3 DNA follows: TGCGCCAGCAGCTTCGACAGGGCCGCAGATACGCAGTATTTT.